This T cell receptor (beta chain) was identified during a study of vaccination effects on CD4 cells after COVID-19. Measured with immunoSEQ multiplex PCR; TCRdb has only the in-frame clones, and not every one. The sample includes about 66,000 clones, about 80% of them seen just once. ViraFEST assay sequencing came after antigen-specific CD4+ T cells were expanded with viral peptide pools. Having been cultured for about 10 days, the cells underwent CD4+ T cell isolation. Of the BNT162b2 and mRNA-1273 vaccines, participants received two doses of one or the other. Note on this clone: Its antigen is undetermined.

Study-level findings and limits: At late timepoints after vaccination, vaccine- and infection-induced clones shrank markedly. Recruitment yielded few convalescent patients, and the study had no early post-infection timepoints. In healthy vaccinees, only 1 of 255 vaccine-induced clones cross-reacted with common cold coronaviruses.

J was trimmed by 2 bases and V by 5 bases; bases with no gene match: 3. The CDR3 covers 15 residues. Per the germline V gene, CDR1 is SNHLY and CDR2 is FYNNEI. The origin of this receptor is a human donor who received a COVID-19 vaccine. Here the sequenced sample was CD4+ T cells from PBMCs cultured with HCoV-OC43 spike peptides, taken after COVID-19 vaccination. Subset denoted: HCoV-OC43 spike overlapping peptide pool stimulation. The gene calls are TRBV2 and TRBJ1-5, with 10 bases identical to TRBD1. The CDR3 bases are TGTGCCAGCAGTTCCGGGACAGGGGGCAATCAGCCCCAGCATTTT. This sequence encodes CASSSGTGGNQPQHF. The full variable domain, with the rest looked up from reference TRBV2 and TRBJ1-5, is EPEVTQTPSHQVTQMGQEVILRCVPISNHLYFYWYRQILGQKVEFLVSFYNNEISEKSEIFDDQFSVERPDGSNFTLKIRSTKLEDSAMYFCASSSGTGGNQPQHFGDGTRLSIL.